Shown below are 18 T cell receptor beta chains from a single sample sequenced in a study of liver allograft versus peripheral blood T cells. Turning to the study itself: Blood and transplanted-liver T cell receptor repertoires from recipients were compared.

Using its own MiXCR run on the reads, TCRdb lists one record per CDR3 protein. Of about 10,000 distinct CDR3 sequences listed, around 21% are singletons. These receptors all stem from a human patient who had a liver transplant. A share of the T cells may be of graft donor origin.

The V call is TRBV19, the J call TRBJ1-5; D gene uncertain. The CDR3 spans 16 residues. Germline values: CDR1 LNHDA, CDR2 SQIVND (reference sequence). The germline V and J ends were trimmed by 3 bases and 0 bases, with 12 bases remaining between them. CDR3 loop: CASSIRQLYSNQPQHF. In DNA, the CDR3 is TGTGCCAGTAGTATCCGACAATTGTATAGCAATCAGCCCCAGCATTTT.

The chain uses TRBV9 and TRBJ2-1; 8 bases align to TRBD2. The CDR3 length is 17 residues. The germline gives CDR1 SGDLS, CDR2 YYNGEE. Trimming cost V 2 bases and J 9 bases; bases outside gene matches: 16. The chain's CDR3 is CASSVGGAGGTPAEQFF. In DNA form, the CDR3 reads TGTGCCAGCAGCGTCGGGGGGGCGGGAGGTACCCCAGCTGAGCAGTTCTTC.

The rearrangement uses TRBV12-5 and TRBJ2-3; no reliable D call. Germline lookup yields CDR1 LGHNT and CDR2 FRNRAP. The CDR3 sequence is 14 residues long. V lost 7 bases, J lost 2 bases, and 13 bases lay in between. The DNA for the CDR3 is TGTGCTAGTGTGGGTGACGGCCCCACAGATACGCAGTATTTT. Amino acids: CASVGDGPTDTQYF.

This clonotype is medium-sized by share. The chain is built from TRBV6-6 and TRBJ1-1; the match to TRBD1 covers 10 bases. Germline-derived CDR1 and CDR2 are MNHNY and SVGAGI (reference sequence). V shed 6 bases, J shed 1 base, and the junction held 5 bases outside the gene matches. This CDR3 is 15 amino acids long. The CDR3 reads CASSSGTGANTEAFF. The CDR3 region has the DNA TGTGCCAGCAGCTCCGGGACAGGGGCGAACACTGAAGCTTTCTTT.

This clonotype was found many times. The chain is built from TRBV7-9 and TRBJ2-1; 7 nucleotides agree with TRBD2. The CDR3 covers 15 residues. J lost 7 bases, V lost 3 bases, and 9 bases had no gene match. In germline, CDR1 is SEHNR, CDR2 FQNEAQ (reference sequence). CDR3 bases: TGTGCCAGCAGCTTGGGGGGGTGGGCTAATAATGAGCAGTTCTTC. Translated: CASSLGGWANNEQFF.

This clonotype rates as medium-sized. The rearrangement links TRBV24-1 to TRBJ2-2, with no clear D. The CDR3 totals 13 residues. The germline CDR1 and CDR2 sequences are KGHDR and SFDVKD. V lost 0 bases and J 7 bases, leaving 5 bases between the germline ends. In DNA form, the CDR3 reads TGTGCCACCAGTGATTTGGCGGACGGGGAGCTGTTTTTT. Amino acid sequence: CATSDLADGELFF.

The V and J genes are TRBV20-1 and TRBJ2-2; weak D call: TRBD2 (6 bases). The CDR3 totals 16 residues. Trimming took off 0 bases at V and 3 bases at J, with 14 bases between the two ends. In germline, CDR1 is DFQATT, CDR2 SNEGSKA (reference sequence). CDR3: CSAREEGSPDTGELFF. CDR3 coding DNA: TGCAGTGCTAGAGAGGAGGGATCCCCGGACACCGGGGAGCTGTTTTTT.

In its sample, this clonotype is medium-sized (0.01 to 0.1%). The chain recombines TRBV29-1 with TRBJ2-3, with a tentative D call TRBD2 (6 bases). This CDR3 has 14 residues. The ends were cut back, 4 bases at V and 0 bases at J, with 11 bases in the middle. CDR1 and CDR2 (germline): SQVTM, ANQGSEA. CDR3 region: CSVVVGGSTDTQYF. In DNA, the CDR3 is TGCAGCGTTGTTGTGGGGGGAAGCACAGATACGCAGTATTTT.

V usage is TRBV28 and J usage is TRBJ2-7; possible D gene TRBD1, 5 bases. Trimming pared 1 base from V and 2 bases from J, leaving 6 bases between. Per the germline V gene, CDR1 is MDHEN and CDR2 is SYDVKM. There are 13 residues in the CDR3. CDR3 coding DNA: TGTGCCAGCAGTTTATCAGGGCCCTACGAGCAGTACTTC. Protein product: CASSLSGPYEQYF.

This clonotype is termed medium-sized. V usage is TRBV19 and J usage is TRBJ2-3; D is uncertain. CDR1 is LNHDA and CDR2 is SQIVND in the germline V gene (reference sequence). This CDR3 comprises 16 residues. V lost 7 bases, J lost 1 base, and 18 bases lay in between. CDR3 amino acids: CASTTTYLRRTDTQYF. In nucleotides, the CDR3 is TGTGCCAGTACCACCACCTACCTGAGACGCACAGATACGCAGTATTTT.

This chain uses TRBV7-9 with TRBJ1-2; 9 nucleotides agree with TRBD1. CDR1 and CDR2 (germline): SEHNR, FQNEAQ (reference sequence). The J segment lost 8 bases and the V segment lost 7 bases, leaving 17 bases of the junction unmatched. The CDR3 runs to 16 residues. The CDR3, as DNA: TGTGCCAGCAACCCTTCGGGACAGGGATCAGCGGGCGGCTACACCTTC. It specifies CASNPSGQGSAGGYTF.

This clonotype is categorized as medium-sized. The chain links TRBV15 to TRBJ1-2; 8 bases map to TRBD1. This CDR3 contains 16 residues. V dropped 0 bases and J dropped 6; count of bases not matched to a gene: 9. Germline V gene lookup returns CDR1 LNHNV and CDR2 YYDKDF (reference sequence). The CDR3 coding sequence is TGTGCCACCAGCAGAGATCTAAGTGGGACAGGAGATGGCTACACCTTC. This gives the protein CATSRDLSGTGDGYTF. The variable domain in full, completed from reference TRBV15 and TRBJ1-2, reads DAMVIQNPRYQVTQFGKPVTLSCSQTLNHNVMYWYQQKSSQAPKLLFHYYDKDFNNEADTPDNFQSRRPNTSFCFLDIRSPGLGDTAMYLCATSRDLSGTGDGYTFGSGTRLTVV.

This clonotype was seen only a few times. The chain couples TRBV25-1 to TRBJ1-6; perhaps TRBD1 as D (5 bases). Trimming took off 1 base at V and 8 bases at J, with 15 bases between the two ends. This CDR3 spans 16 amino acids. Germline CDR1 MGHDK, CDR2 SYGVNS. CDR3 in amino acids: CASSESAGMIDSPLHF. The CDR3 nucleotides are TGTGCCAGCAGTGAATCAGCAGGGATGATCGATTCACCCCTCCACTTT.

This clonotype is labeled as medium-sized. The chain combines TRBV7-2 with TRBJ2-1; D is perhaps TRBD2 (5 bases). Per the germline V gene, CDR1 is SGHTA and CDR2 is FQGNSA. Trimming removed 5 bases from V and 2 bases from J, with 13 bases in between. This CDR3 spans 15 amino acids. The CDR3, as DNA: TGTGCCAGCAGCCACGGAGCGGCTGCCTACAATGAGCAGTTCTTC. It translates to CASSHGAAAYNEQFF.

By proportion, this clonotype is medium-sized (0.01 to 0.1%). This chain uses TRBV19 with TRBJ2-2; 11 bases are a match to TRBD2. The CDR3 contains 17 residues. The J segment lost 5 bases and the V segment lost 2 bases, leaving 7 bases of the junction unmatched. In germline, CDR1 is LNHDA, CDR2 SQIVND (reference sequence). The CDR3 region has the DNA TGTGCCAGTAGTATAATCACTAGCGGGAGAGGGACCGGGGAGCTGTTTTTT. Translated: CASSIITSGRGTGELFF.

V gene TRBV11-2 combines with J gene TRBJ2-5; 11 nucleotides align to TRBD2. In germline, CDR1 is SGHAT, CDR2 FQNNGV. J was trimmed by 3 bases and V by 2 bases; bases with no gene match: 5. The CDR3 totals 16 residues. CDR3 sequence: CASSLLAGGMEETQYF. The DNA of the CDR3 is TGTGCCAGCAGCTTACTAGCGGGAGGTATGGAAGAGACCCAGTACTTC.

In its sample, this clonotype was seen many times. The J gene is TRBJ2-7, the V gene TRBV28; D gene uncertain. The CDR3 consists of 12 residues. With 2 bases removed from V and 4 bases from J, the gap between germline ends came to 6 bases. Germline CDR1 and CDR2: MDHEN and SYDVKM. CDR3 nucleotide sequence: TGTGCCAGCAGTTTAATGGGTTACGAGCAGTACTTC. Amino acid sequence: CASSLMGYEQYF.

This clonotype is medium-sized within its sample. J is TRBJ2-6 and V is TRBV18; D perhaps matches TRBD1 (6 bases). The CDR3 is made up of 17 amino acids. CDR1 is KGHSH and CDR2 is LQKENI in the germline V gene. Trimming took off 4 bases at V and 0 bases at J, with 13 bases between the two ends. CDR3: CASSQIDRSSGANVLTF. In DNA form, the CDR3 reads TGTGCCAGCTCACAGATTGACAGGAGCTCTGGGGCCAACGTCCTGACTTTC.